This TCR beta chain emerged from a study of early T cells in non-severe SARS-CoV-2 infection (dated by TCRdb to the early 2020s). Concerning the study at large: TCR sequencing used bulk RNA from unsorted whole blood, so alpha and beta chains could not be paired.

A case-control design nested within a healthcare worker cohort in London, UK, was used, with weekly nasopharyngeal swab PCR tests and blood sampling performed. Healthcare workers were recruited during the week of the UK lockdown, between 23 and 31 March 2020, and followed weekly for up to 16 weeks. Library preparation used 5' RACE. The run used a NextSeq 500. To correct for sequencing error and PCR bias, the TCR library protocol tagged individual cDNA molecules with unique molecular identifiers. Sequencing covered both TCR alpha and beta chains, and within each sample the abundances of alpha and beta sequences were tightly co-correlated. On the study's bioinformatics: Decombinator V4 was used to perform V gene, J gene and CDR3 annotation of TCR sequences. TCRs were defined as expanded if a significant change between any two time points was detected under a Poisson model with p below 0.0001. TCR abundances were normalised to the total number of TCRs sequenced in each sample and reported as counts per million. TRAV1-2 paired with TRAJ12, TRAJ20 or TRAJ33 defined MAIT TCRs, while TRAV10 paired with TRAJ18 defined iNKT TCRs. VDJdb, accessed 1 November 2021, was searched for CMV, EBV and SARS-CoV-2 annotated TCRs, excluding TCRs annotated for multiple antigens. The public sequencing data were trimmed at Q25 with fastp and processed into clonotypes with MiXCR by TCRdb, which kept only in-frame beta chains. Each entry is one CDR3 protein sequence, shown with its most common DNA and genes. V and J calls and clone size were set by TCRdb, not the authors. The sample table shows around 82,000 distinct CDR3 sequences, and approximately 12% are seen once. In total, the top ten clones hold 3.4% of the sample.

General study outcomes and caveats: VDJdb matching was skewed toward anti-spike CD8 responses and likely underestimated virus-specific expansions by missing private and CD4 specificities.

Based on the germline V gene, the CDR1 and CDR2 sequences are LGHNA and YNFKEQ. The CDR3 runs 16 amino acids, cysteine and phenylalanine included. The entry retains the CDR3 DNA only, 48 bases that are in frame from base 1. V and J are trimmed by 0 bases and 0 bases, and the gene matches miss 0 bases of the junction. About this clonotype itself: The antigen it binds to is not known. Base quality data are lacking; no much larger clone is found one base away.

The V and J segments used are TRBV4-2 and TRBJ2-3; 10 middle bases align to TRBD2. Sequencing used whole blood. This TCR was recovered from an adult who was a healthcare worker with PCR-confirmed SARS-CoV-2 infection or an uninfected control (not recorded which). The CDR3 here reads CASSQEAGGSTDTQYF. The DNA sequence is as follows: TGTGCCAGCAGCCAAGAAGCGGGAGGGAGCACAGATACGCAGTATTTT.